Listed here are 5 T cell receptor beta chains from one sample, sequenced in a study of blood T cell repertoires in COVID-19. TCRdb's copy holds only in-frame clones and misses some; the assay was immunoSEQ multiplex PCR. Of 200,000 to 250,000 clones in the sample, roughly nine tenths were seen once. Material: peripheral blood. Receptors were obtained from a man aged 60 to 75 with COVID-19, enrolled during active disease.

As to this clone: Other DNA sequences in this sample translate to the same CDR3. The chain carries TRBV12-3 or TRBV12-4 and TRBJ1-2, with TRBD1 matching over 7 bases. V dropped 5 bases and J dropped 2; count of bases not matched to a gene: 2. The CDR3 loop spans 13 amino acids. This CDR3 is CASSPGQNYGYTF. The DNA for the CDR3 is TGTGCCAGCAGTCCGGGACAGAACTATGGCTACACCTTC.

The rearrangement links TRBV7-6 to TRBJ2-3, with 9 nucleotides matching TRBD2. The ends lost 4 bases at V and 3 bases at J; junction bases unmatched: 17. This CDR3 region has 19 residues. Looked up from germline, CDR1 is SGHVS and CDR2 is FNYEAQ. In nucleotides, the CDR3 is TGTGCCAGCAGCTCCCCGGGGGTGCGGGGGGGCCCAGAAACAGATACGCAGTATTTT. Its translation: CASSSPGVRGGPETDTQYF.

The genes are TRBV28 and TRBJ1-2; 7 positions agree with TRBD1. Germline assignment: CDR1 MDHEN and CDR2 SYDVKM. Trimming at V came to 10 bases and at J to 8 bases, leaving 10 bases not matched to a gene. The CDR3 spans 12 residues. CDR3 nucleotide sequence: TGTGCCATATACAGGGGAGATCGGGGCTACACCTTC. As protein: CAIYRGDRGYTF.

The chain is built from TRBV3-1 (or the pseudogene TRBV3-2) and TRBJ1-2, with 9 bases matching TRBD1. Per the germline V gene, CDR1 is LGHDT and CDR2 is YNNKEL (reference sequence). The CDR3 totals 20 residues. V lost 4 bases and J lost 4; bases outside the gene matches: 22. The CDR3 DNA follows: TGTGCCAGCAGCCGCGGACCTACGACATTACTGACAGGGGGGTTCTATGGCTACACCTTC. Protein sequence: CASSRGPTTLLTGGFYGYTF.

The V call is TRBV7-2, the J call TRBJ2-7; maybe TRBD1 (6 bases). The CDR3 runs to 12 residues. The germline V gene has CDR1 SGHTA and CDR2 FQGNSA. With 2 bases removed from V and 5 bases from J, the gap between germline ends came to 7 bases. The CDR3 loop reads CASSLRDNEQYF. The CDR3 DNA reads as TGTGCCAGCAGCTTACGGGACAACGAGCAGTACTTC.